This T cell receptor (beta chain) derives from a study of T cell responses to AZD1222 COVID-19 vaccine. Method: immunoSEQ multiplex PCR; TCRdb's copy keeps in-frame clones and lacks some. Of about 150,000 clones in the sample, over 75% were seen once. V was trimmed by 0 bases and J by 5 bases, leaving 4 bases between them. The CDR3 is 12 amino acids. Germline CDR1 LGHDT, CDR2 YNNKEL (reference sequence). A note on this clone: Its specificity is unknown.

Study-wide results and limits: After the peak T cell response, and only then, were repertoires sampled.

The source is an adult in good health. The sample in question was peripheral blood, obtained on day 0 of AZD1222 vaccination. This chain uses TRBV3-1 (or the pseudogene TRBV3-2) with TRBJ2-5; D gene uncertain. In nucleotides, the CDR3 is TGTGCCAGCAGCCAAGATGGGGAGACCCAGTACTTC. Encoded protein: CASSQDGETQYF.